This entry lists 32 T cell receptor beta chains sequenced from one sample in a study of blood T cells in healthy people across ages. Using a J-beta primer mix together with a sample-barcoded 5' primer, a second PCR was run for roughly 7 to 12 cycles. TCRdb reprocessed the 5' RACE reads via MiXCR and lists one record per CDR3 protein. The sample consists of hundreds of thousands of distinct CDR3 sequences, roughly three fifths of them appearing once. The sequenced sample was blood. The receptors stem from a man in his forties or fifties in good health.

The chain joins TRBV28 to TRBJ2-5; possibly TRBD1 for D (5 bases). The J call is uncertain, as TRBJ2-7 better fits the DNA end. The germline gives CDR1 MDHEN, CDR2 SYDVKM. The CDR3 has 14 residues. The CDR3 coding sequence is TGTGCCATTTCGACCCAAGACAGACAGTACGAGCAGTACTTC. Protein: CAISTQDRQYEQYF.

This clonotype was seen repeatedly, ten times or more. V and J are TRBV20-1 and TRBJ1-5; D is unresolved. V lost 0 bases, J lost 2 bases, and 17 bases lay in between. CDR3 length equals 17 residues. Germline CDR1 is DFQATT and CDR2 is SNEGSKA (reference sequence). The CDR3 DNA reads TGCAGTGCTAGAGATCTCATGGAAACCCTTGGCAATCAGCCCCAGCATTTT. As protein: CSARDLMETLGNQPQHF.

In its sample, this clonotype was seen a few times. J is TRBJ2-1 and V is TRBV18; D perhaps matches TRBD1 (5 bases). From germline, CDR1 is KGHSH and CDR2 LQKENI. V gave up 3 bases and J gave up 9 bases, with 15 bases separating them. This CDR3 has 14 amino acids. The CDR3 DNA sequence: TGTGCCAGCTCACCCTTACAGGAAGTGGTTGAGCAGTTCTTC. Protein sequence: CASSPLQEVVEQFF.

The rearrangement uses TRBV5-1 and TRBJ2-6; possibly TRBD1 for D (6 bases). This CDR3 has 17 residues. Germline loops: CDR1 SGHRS, CDR2 YFSETQ. The V end lost 6 bases, the J end lost 1 base, and 17 bases lay between the germline ends. The CDR3 sequence is CASTGTGTLSGANVLTF. The CDR3 DNA is TGCGCCAGCACGGGCACAGGGACATTGTCTGGGGCCAACGTCCTGACTTTC.

This clonotype has more than one count but fewer than ten. The chain is built from TRBV13 and TRBJ2-4; 11 bases line up with TRBD2. Near its end, the DNA agrees better with TRBJ2-7, so the J call may be wrong. The CDR3 is 14 residues long. Germline-derived CDR1 and CDR2 are PRHDT and FYEKMQ (reference sequence). CDR3 loop: CASSTLAGVYEQYF. The DNA of the CDR3 is TGTGCCAGCAGCACACTAGCGGGAGTCTACGAGCAGTACTTC.

The chain is built from TRBV25-1 and TRBJ1-6; 11 bases agree with TRBD1. V lost 6 bases and J lost 16; bases outside the gene matches: 11. Germline V gene sequence: CDR1 MGHDK, CDR2 SYGVNS. There are 14 residues in the CDR3. The CDR3: CASSPGTGGRILHF. DNA for the CDR3: TGTGCCAGCAGCCCGGGGACAGGGGGAAGGATTCTCCACTTT.

This clonotype has a handful of counts. J is TRBJ1-2 and V is TRBV12-3 or TRBV12-4, with unresolved D. The CDR3 covers 12 residues. V was clipped by 9 bases and J by 8 bases, with 16 bases between them. The CDR3 loop is CASSRTRGGYTF. CDR3 coding DNA: TGTGCCAGTTCGAGGACCCGAGGAGGCTACACCTTC.

This clonotype showed up just a few times. V and J are TRBV5-4 and TRBJ1-5; maybe TRBD1 (5 bases). Germline V gene lookup returns CDR1 SGHNT and CDR2 YYREEE (reference sequence). Deletions cut 4 bases from V and 2 bases from J, with 10 bases between. This CDR3 region has 14 residues. The CDR3 here is CASSPPGGNQPQHF. The CDR3 DNA reads as TGTGCCAGCAGCCCTCCGGGGGGCAATCAGCCCCAGCATTTT.

The chain joins TRBV7-2 to TRBJ2-3, with D perhaps TRBD2 (5 bases). CDR1 SGHTA and CDR2 FQGNSA come from the germline V gene. The CDR3 has 15 amino acids. The V end lost 2 bases, the J end lost 2 bases, and 11 bases lay between the germline ends. The CDR3 sequence is CASSLRGLFTDTQYF. The CDR3 region has the DNA TGTGCCAGCAGCTTACGCGGGTTATTCACAGATACGCAGTATTTT.

This chain links TRBV28 with TRBJ2-7; D possibly uses TRBD1 or TRBD2 (5 bases each). V lost 3 bases and J 2 bases, leaving 11 bases between the germline ends. The CDR3 loop spans 14 amino acids. Germline lookup yields CDR1 MDHEN and CDR2 SYDVKM. The CDR3 bases are TGTGCCAGCAGTTTCCAGGGAGAAACCTACGAGCAGTACTTC. This encodes CASSFQGETYEQYF.

This clonotype came up a few times. The V gene is TRBV27, the J gene TRBJ2-1; a possible D gene is TRBD1 (6 bases). The V gene lost 2 bases and the J gene lost 2 bases, with 7 bases spanning the gap. The CDR3 covers 14 residues. Germline V CDR1 and CDR2: MNHEY, SMNVEV (reference sequence). CDR3 coding DNA: TGTGCCAGCAGTTTACCAGGGGCCTACAATGAGCAGTTCTTC. This codes for CASSLPGAYNEQFF.

This clonotype was observed a handful of times. The rearrangement uses TRBV7-2 and TRBJ2-5; 9 bases are a match to TRBD1. This CDR3 is built from 16 residues. V trimming: 7 bases; J trimming: 6 bases; junction bases outside the gene matches: 15. Germline-derived CDR1 and CDR2 are SGHTA and FQGNSA. Written as DNA, the CDR3 is TGTGCCAGCACCGTCGGAGGGACAGGGTTCATAAAGACCCAGTACTTC. Protein product: CASTVGGTGFIKTQYF.

V and J are TRBV4-2 and TRBJ2-3; TRBD2 might be the D (5 bases). Germline CDR1 LGHNA, CDR2 YNFKEQ. V gave up 1 base and J gave up 2 bases, with 16 bases separating them. CDR3 length: 17 residues. The chain's CDR3 is CASSQGLVLVATDTQYF. The CDR3 DNA follows: TGTGCCAGCAGCCAAGGTCTAGTACTAGTAGCCACAGATACGCAGTATTTT.

This clonotype was observed a handful of times. The chain recombines TRBV29-1 with TRBJ2-3, with D unresolved. The CDR3 consists of 14 residues. The germline gives CDR1 SQVTM, CDR2 ANQGSEA. The V and J ends lost 4 bases and 1 base respectively, with 12 bases between them. CDR3 sequence: CSVAPLPGTDTQYF. CDR3 in DNA: TGCAGCGTTGCACCCCTACCTGGCACAGATACGCAGTATTTT.

The chain couples TRBV9 to TRBJ2-6; D is unresolved. V lost 0 bases and J 1 base, leaving 11 bases between the germline ends. Germline CDR1 SGDLS, CDR2 YYNGEE. The CDR3 is made up of 17 amino acids. DNA for the CDR3: TGTGCCAGCAGCGTAGGGTCCGTGCGATCTGGGGCCAACGTCCTGACTTTC. Translated: CASSVGSVRSGANVLTF.

V usage is TRBV7-2 and J usage is TRBJ1-5, with TRBD1 matching 10 bases. The CDR3 has 17 residues. V dropped 3 bases and J dropped 5; count of bases not matched to a gene: 10. CDR1 is SGHTA and CDR2 is FQGNSA in the germline V gene. CDR3 sequence (DNA): TGTGCCAGCAGCTTTTTATCCACCGGGACAGGGGATCAGCCCCAGCATTTT. Translating gives CASSFLSTGTGDQPQHF.

This clonotype was observed a few times. The rearrangement links TRBV6-4 to TRBJ2-3; D is uncertain. Germline CDR1 and CDR2: MRHNA and SNTAGT. This CDR3 has 13 residues. Trimming cost V 5 bases and J 0 bases, with 6 bases left between them. In DNA, the CDR3 is TGTGCCAGCAGTCAGGACAGCACAGATACGCAGTATTTT. Its translation is CASSQDSTDTQYF.

The chain couples TRBV20-1 to TRBJ2-7; D ambiguous. The CDR3 covers 12 residues. Germline loops: CDR1 DFQATT, CDR2 SNEGSKA (reference sequence). Trimming shortened V by 0 bases and J by 3 bases, and 6 bases separated the two germline ends. CDR3 bases: TGCAGTGCTAGAGAGATCGGCTACGAGCAGTACTTC. Amino acids: CSAREIGYEQYF.

The CDR3: CASSYWGANTGELFF. The CDR3, as DNA: TGTGCCAGCAGTTACTGGGGGGCGAACACCGGGGAGCTGTTTTTT. The chain employs TRBV6-2 or TRBV6-3 and TRBJ2-2, with D maybe TRBD2 (6 bases). V shed 1 base and J shed 0 bases, with 6 bases lying between them. Germline V gene lookup returns CDR1 MNHEY and CDR2 SVGEGT. CDR3 length: 15 residues.

This chain connects TRBV29-1 to TRBJ2-5; 8 nucleotides agree with TRBD1. With the DNA end fitting TRBJ2-7 better, the J assignment may be wrong. The CDR3 runs to 14 residues. The germline gives CDR1 SQVTM, CDR2 ANQGSEA. CDR3 sequence reads: CSVDQGATSYEQYF. CDR3 DNA: TGCAGCGTTGATCAGGGGGCTACCTCCTACGAGCAGTACTTC.

This clonotype appeared a few times. The chain employs TRBV7-2 and TRBJ2-7; 7 nucleotides agree with TRBD2. The V and J ends lost 3 bases and 1 base, in that order; junction bases with no gene match: 12. The CDR3 contains 17 residues. Germline assignment: CDR1 SGHTA and CDR2 FQGNSA. CDR3 sequence reads: CASSLAFRGRASYEQYF. In DNA form, the CDR3 reads TGTGCCAGCAGCTTGGCGTTTCGTGGGAGGGCATCCTACGAGCAGTACTTC.

This clonotype was detected a few times. The V call is TRBV4-2, the J call TRBJ2-7; 7 bases are shared with TRBD1. The CDR3 length is 16 residues. Per the germline V gene, CDR1 is LGHNA and CDR2 is YNFKEQ. V was clipped by 1 base and J by 0 bases; unmatched bases: 6. CDR3 in amino acids: CASSQAAGGNSYEQYF. The CDR3 DNA sequence: TGTGCCAGCAGCCAAGCTGCAGGGGGAAACTCCTACGAGCAGTACTTC.

This chain connects TRBV6-5 to TRBJ1-2; TRBD1 matches 7 bases. This CDR3 comprises 15 residues. V trimming: 6 bases; J trimming: 0 bases; junction bases outside the gene matches: 7. Germline assignment: CDR1 MNHEY and CDR2 SVGAGI. The chain's CDR3 is CASSPGGPANYGYTF. As DNA, the CDR3 is TGTGCCAGCAGCCCAGGGGGGCCCGCTAACTATGGCTACACCTTC.

This clonotype was counted a few times. The chain joins TRBV14 to TRBJ1-4, with no clear D. From germline, CDR1 is SGHDN and CDR2 FVKESK. V was cut by 1 base and J by 10 bases, with 4 bases left in between. This CDR3 has 11 amino acids. CDR3 sequence (DNA): TGTGCCAGCAGCCAAGGGGGAAAACTGTTTTTT. Its protein product is CASSQGGKLFF.

This clonotype occurred a few times. The chain recombines TRBV7-9 with TRBJ1-2, with 7 bases identical to TRBD1. The V and J ends lost 5 bases and 6 bases, in that order; junction bases with no gene match: 9. CDR1 and CDR2 (germline): SEHNR, FQNEAQ (reference sequence). The CDR3 totals 14 residues. The CDR3 spells CASSTTTGDNGYTF. The CDR3 nucleotides are TGTGCCAGCAGCACAACTACAGGGGACAATGGCTACACCTTC. Complete variable domain (other parts from reference TRBV7-9 and TRBJ1-2): DTGVSQNPRHKITKRGQNVTFRCDPISEHNRLYWYRQTLGQGPEFLTYFQNEAQLEKSRLLSDRFSAERPKGSFSTLEIQRTEQGDSAMYLCASSTTTGDNGYTFGSGTRLTVV.

This clonotype was recorded a few times. V and J are TRBV3-1 and TRBJ2-3; the D is unclear. The length of the CDR3 is 13 residues. Germline V lookup: CDR1 LGHDT, CDR2 YNNKEL (reference sequence). The CDR3 region is CVTSAGSTDTQYF. The CDR3 DNA follows: TGTGTCACCTCCGCCGGGTCAACGGATACGCAGTATTTT.

This clonotype was observed a few times. The V call is TRBV6-2 or TRBV6-3, the J call TRBJ2-7; TRBD1 is a possible D gene (5 bases). The ends were cut back, 2 bases at V and 5 bases at J, with 22 bases in the middle. Per germline, CDR1 MNHEY and CDR2 SVGEGT. The CDR3 is made up of 17 amino acids. CDR3 in amino acids: CASSYVRTRQLENEQYF. Written as DNA, the CDR3 is TGTGCCAGCAGTTACGTCCGGACCCGACAGTTAGAGAACGAGCAGTACTTC.

The genes are TRBV27 and TRBJ2-1; tentative D call: TRBD2 (5 bases). The CDR3 runs 15 residues. Trimming shortened V by 3 bases and J by 5 bases, and 14 bases separated the two germline ends. Germline values: CDR1 MNHEY, CDR2 SMNVEV (reference sequence). CDR3 sequence reads: CASSLGKAAHNEQFF. In DNA, the CDR3 is TGTGCCAGCAGTTTGGGCAAAGCGGCACACAATGAGCAGTTCTTC.

V usage is TRBV20-1 and J usage is TRBJ2-3; no reliable D call. The V and J ends lost 0 bases and 0 bases respectively, with 13 bases between them. Germline loops: CDR1 DFQATT, CDR2 SNEGSKA (reference sequence). This CDR3 region has 16 residues. CDR3 residues: CSAREGIGFSTDTQYF. CDR3 nucleotides: TGCAGTGCTAGAGAGGGAATAGGGTTTAGCACAGATACGCAGTATTTT.

This clonotype was picked up a small number of times. The chain uses TRBV5-1 and TRBJ2-1, with 11 bases aligning to TRBD1. V lost 4 bases and J lost 7; bases outside the gene matches: 7. CDR3 length: 15 amino acids. CDR1 and CDR2 (germline): SGHRS, YFSETQ. In DNA, the CDR3 is TGCGCCAGCAGCGACGGGACAGGGGGGGCAAATGAGCAGTTCTTC. As protein: CASSDGTGGANEQFF. The full variable domain, completed using reference TRBV5-1 and TRBJ2-1, is KAGVTQTPRYLIKTRGQQVTLSCSPISGHRSVSWYQQTPGQGLQFLFEYFSETQRNKGNFPGRFSGRQFSNSRSEMNVSTLELGDSALYLCASSDGTGGANEQFFGPGTRLTVL.

This clonotype was seen more than once but under ten times. The rearrangement uses TRBV25-1 and TRBJ2-7, with D perhaps matching TRBD1 (6 bases). The J call may not be correct, given that the DNA end is closer to TRBJ2-5. The CDR3 loop spans 14 amino acids. Germline loops: CDR1 MGHDK, CDR2 SYGVNS. The CDR3: CASSVQGPTETQYF. DNA for the CDR3: TGTGCCAGCAGTGTACAGGGACCTACAGAGACCCAGTACTTC.

The gene calls are TRBV14 and TRBJ2-1, with D possibly being TRBD1 or TRBD2 (6 bases each). This CDR3 spans 16 amino acids. Trimming cost V 1 base and J 6 bases, with 16 bases left between them. Germline V gene data show CDR1 as SGHDN and CDR2 as FVKESK. For the CDR3, the DNA is TGTGCCAGCAGCCAAGTCAGGGGAAGGGGAGGCAATGAGCAGTTCTTC. This sequence encodes CASSQVRGRGGNEQFF.